This T cell receptor beta chain was retrieved from a study of early T cells in non-severe SARS-CoV-2 infection. CDR1 and CDR2 from the germline V gene are SNHLY and FYNNEI. CDR3 length: 13 amino acids. The V end lost 5 bases, the J end lost 3 bases, and 10 bases lay between the germline ends. TCRdb itself ran the 5' RACE reads through MiXCR, one entry per CDR3 protein. The data hold about 64,000 distinct CDR3 sequences, with 20% observed a single time. The TCR was taken from an adult who was a healthcare worker with PCR-confirmed SARS-CoV-2 infection or an uninfected control (not recorded which). This sample comprised whole blood, obtained at baseline. This chain connects TRBV2 to TRBJ2-5; weak D call: TRBD1 (5 bases). The CDR3 spells CASSSDRKETQYF. The CDR3 region has the DNA TGTGCCAGCAGTTCAGACAGAAAAGAGACCCAGTACTTC.